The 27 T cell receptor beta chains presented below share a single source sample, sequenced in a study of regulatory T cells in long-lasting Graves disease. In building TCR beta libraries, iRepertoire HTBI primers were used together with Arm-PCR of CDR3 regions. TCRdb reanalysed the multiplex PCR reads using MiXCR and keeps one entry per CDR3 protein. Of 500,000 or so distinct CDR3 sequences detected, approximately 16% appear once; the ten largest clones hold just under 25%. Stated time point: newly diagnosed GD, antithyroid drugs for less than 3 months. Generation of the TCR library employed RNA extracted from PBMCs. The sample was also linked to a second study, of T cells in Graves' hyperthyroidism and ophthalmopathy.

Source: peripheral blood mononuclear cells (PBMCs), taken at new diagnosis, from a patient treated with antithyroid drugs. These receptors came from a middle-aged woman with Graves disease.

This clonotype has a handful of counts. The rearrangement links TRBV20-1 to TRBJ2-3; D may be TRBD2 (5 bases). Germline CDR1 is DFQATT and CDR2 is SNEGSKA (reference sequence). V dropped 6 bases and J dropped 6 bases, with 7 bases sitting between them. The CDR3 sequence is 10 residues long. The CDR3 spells CSARGDTQYF. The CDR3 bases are TGCAGTGCGCGAGGGGATACGCAGTATTTT.

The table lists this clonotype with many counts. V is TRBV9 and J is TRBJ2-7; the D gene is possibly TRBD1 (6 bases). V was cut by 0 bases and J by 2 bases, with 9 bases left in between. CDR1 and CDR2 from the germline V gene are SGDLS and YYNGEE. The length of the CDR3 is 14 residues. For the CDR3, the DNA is TGTGCCAGCAGCGTAGCGGACAGCCCCTACGAGCAGTACTTC. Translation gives CASSVADSPYEQYF.

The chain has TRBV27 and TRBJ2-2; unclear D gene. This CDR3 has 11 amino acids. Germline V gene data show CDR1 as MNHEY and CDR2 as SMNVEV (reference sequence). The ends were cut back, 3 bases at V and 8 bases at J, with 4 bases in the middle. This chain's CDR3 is CASSFFGELFF. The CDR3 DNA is TGTGCCAGCAGTTTTTTTGGGGAGCTGTTTTTT.

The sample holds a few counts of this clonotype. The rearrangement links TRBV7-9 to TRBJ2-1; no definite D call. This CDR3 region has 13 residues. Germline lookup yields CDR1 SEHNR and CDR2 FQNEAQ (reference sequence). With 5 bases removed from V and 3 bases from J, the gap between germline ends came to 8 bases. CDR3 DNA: TGTGCCAGCAGCCCCCCGTACTACAATGAGCAGTTCTTC. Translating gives CASSPPYYNEQFF.

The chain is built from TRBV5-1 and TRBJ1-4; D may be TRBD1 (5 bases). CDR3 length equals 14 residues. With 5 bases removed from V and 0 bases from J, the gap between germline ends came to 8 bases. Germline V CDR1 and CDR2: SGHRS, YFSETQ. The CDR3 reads CASSGGSTNEKLFF. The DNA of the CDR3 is TGCGCCAGCAGTGGGGGGTCAACTAATGAAAAACTGTTTTTT.

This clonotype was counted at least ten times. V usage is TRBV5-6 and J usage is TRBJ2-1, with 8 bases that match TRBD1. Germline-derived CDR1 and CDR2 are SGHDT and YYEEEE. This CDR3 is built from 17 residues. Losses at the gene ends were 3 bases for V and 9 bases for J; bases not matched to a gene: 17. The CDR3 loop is CASSSLIKQGAGGEQFF. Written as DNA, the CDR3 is TGTGCCAGCAGCTCCCTAATTAAGCAGGGGGCCGGGGGTGAGCAGTTCTTC.

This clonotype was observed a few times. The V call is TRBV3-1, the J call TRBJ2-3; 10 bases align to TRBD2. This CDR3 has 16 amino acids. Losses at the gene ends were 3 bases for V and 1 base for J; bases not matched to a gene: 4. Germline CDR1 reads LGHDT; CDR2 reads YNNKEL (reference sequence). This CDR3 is CASSHQLAGGTDTQYF. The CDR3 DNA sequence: TGTGCCAGCAGCCACCAGCTAGCGGGGGGCACAGATACGCAGTATTTT.

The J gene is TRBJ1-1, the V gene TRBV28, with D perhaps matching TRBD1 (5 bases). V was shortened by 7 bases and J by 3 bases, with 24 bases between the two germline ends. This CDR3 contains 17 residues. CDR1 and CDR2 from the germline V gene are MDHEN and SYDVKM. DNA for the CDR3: TGTGCCAGCACCACCCTGCAGGGAGGCAGGAGGGACACTGAAGCTTTCTTT. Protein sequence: CASTTLQGGRRDTEAFF.

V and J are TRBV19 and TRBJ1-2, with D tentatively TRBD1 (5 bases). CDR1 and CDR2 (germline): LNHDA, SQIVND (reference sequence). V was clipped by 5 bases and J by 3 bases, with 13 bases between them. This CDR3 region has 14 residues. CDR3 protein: CASSRDRSYYGYTF. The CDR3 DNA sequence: TGTGCCAGTAGTCGGGACCGATCCTACTATGGCTACACCTTC.

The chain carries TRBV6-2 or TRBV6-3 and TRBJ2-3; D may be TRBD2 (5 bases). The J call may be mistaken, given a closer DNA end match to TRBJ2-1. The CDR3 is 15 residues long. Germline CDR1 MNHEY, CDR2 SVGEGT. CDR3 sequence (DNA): TGTGCCAGCAGTTACTCGACTACGAACCCCTACGAGCAGTTCTTC. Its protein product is CASSYSTTNPYEQFF.

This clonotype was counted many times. In DNA, the CDR3 is TGCAGTGCGGGACAGGGAGGGGAGGGCTACACCTTC. Protein: CSAGQGGEGYTF. The chain carries TRBV20-1 and TRBJ1-2; 9 bases line up with TRBD1. Trimming took 6 bases from V and 8 from J; bases not matched to a gene: 7. Per the germline V gene, CDR1 is DFQATT and CDR2 is SNEGSKA (reference sequence). This CDR3 is built from 12 residues.

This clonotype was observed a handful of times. The CDR3 is CASSEWAYTEAFF. In DNA form, the CDR3 reads TGCGCCAGCAGTGAGTGGGCCTACACTGAAGCTTTCTTT. This chain connects TRBV10-2 to TRBJ1-1; D gene unclear. V lost 1 base to trimming and J lost 3 bases, with 6 bases between them. Germline V gene sequence: CDR1 WSHSY, CDR2 SAAADI. The CDR3 has 13 residues.

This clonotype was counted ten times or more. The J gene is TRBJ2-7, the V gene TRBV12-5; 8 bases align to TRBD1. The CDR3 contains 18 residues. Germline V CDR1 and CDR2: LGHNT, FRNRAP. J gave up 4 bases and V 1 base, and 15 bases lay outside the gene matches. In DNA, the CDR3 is TGTGCTAGTGGTTTGGGCCCCGGACAGGTACGGGACAGGTACGAGCAGTACTTC. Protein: CASGLGPGQVRDRYEQYF.

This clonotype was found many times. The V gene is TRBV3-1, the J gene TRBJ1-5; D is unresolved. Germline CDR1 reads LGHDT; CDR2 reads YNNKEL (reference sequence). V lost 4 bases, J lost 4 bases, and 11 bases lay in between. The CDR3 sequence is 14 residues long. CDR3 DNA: TGTGCCAGCAGCCTCCAAATGGGGAATCAGCCCCAGCATTTT. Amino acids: CASSLQMGNQPQHF.

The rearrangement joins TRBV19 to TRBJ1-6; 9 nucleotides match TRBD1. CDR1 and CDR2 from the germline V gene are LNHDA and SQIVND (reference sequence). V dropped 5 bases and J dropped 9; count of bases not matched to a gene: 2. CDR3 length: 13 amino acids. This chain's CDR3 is CASSSTGGSPLHF. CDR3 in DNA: TGTGCCAGTAGTTCGACAGGGGGTTCACCCCTCCACTTT.

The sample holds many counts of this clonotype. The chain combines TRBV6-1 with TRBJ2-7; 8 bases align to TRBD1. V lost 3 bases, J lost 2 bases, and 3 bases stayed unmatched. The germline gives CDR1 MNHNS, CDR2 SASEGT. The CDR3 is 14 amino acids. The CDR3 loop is CASSDPGQAYEQYF. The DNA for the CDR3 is TGTGCCAGCAGTGACCCGGGACAGGCCTACGAGCAGTACTTC.

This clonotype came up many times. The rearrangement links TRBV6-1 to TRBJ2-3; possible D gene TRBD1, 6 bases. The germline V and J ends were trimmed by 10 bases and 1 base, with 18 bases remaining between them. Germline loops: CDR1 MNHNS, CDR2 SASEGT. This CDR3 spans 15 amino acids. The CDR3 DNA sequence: TGTGCCACTCACAGGGCGGCGGGTGGCACAGATACGCAGTATTTT. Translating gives CATHRAAGGTDTQYF.

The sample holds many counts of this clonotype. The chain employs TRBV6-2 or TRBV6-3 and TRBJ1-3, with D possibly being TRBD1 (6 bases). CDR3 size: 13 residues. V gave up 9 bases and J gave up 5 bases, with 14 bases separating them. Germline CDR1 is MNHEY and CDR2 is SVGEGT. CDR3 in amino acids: CASGGGGRNTIYF. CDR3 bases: TGTGCCAGTGGTGGAGGGGGACGAAACACCATATATTTT.

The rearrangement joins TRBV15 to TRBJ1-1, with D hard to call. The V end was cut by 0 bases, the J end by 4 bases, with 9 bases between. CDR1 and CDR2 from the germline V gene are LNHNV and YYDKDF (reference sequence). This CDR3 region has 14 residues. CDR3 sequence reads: CATSRDPHSTEAFF. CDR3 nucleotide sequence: TGTGCCACCAGCAGAGATCCCCATTCCACTGAAGCTTTCTTT.

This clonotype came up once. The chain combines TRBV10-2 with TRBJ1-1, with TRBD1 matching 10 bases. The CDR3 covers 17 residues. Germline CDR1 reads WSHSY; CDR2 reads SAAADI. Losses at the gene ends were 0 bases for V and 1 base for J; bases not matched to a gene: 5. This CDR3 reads CASSESDRGLANTEAFF. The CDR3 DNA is TGCGCCAGCAGTGAGTCTGACAGGGGGCTTGCGAACACTGAAGCTTTCTTT.

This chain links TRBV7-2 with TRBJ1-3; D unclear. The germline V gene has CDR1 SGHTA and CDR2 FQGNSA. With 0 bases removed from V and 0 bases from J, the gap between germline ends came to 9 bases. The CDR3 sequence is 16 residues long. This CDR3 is CASSLASLSSGNTIYF. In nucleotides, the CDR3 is TGTGCCAGCAGCTTAGCCAGCCTAAGCTCTGGAAACACCATATATTTT.

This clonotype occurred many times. The CDR3 region has the DNA TGTGCCAGCAGCACAAGAAAACAAGAGACCCAGTACTTC. Its translation: CASSTRKQETQYF. The chain recombines TRBV12-3 or TRBV12-4 with TRBJ2-5; the D is unclear. This CDR3 has 13 amino acids. Trimming shortened V by 6 bases and J by 2 bases, and 10 bases separated the two germline ends.

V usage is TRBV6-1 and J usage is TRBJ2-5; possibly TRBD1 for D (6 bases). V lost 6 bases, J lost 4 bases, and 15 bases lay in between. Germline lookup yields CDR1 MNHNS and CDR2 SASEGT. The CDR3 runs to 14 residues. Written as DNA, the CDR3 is TGTGCCAGCAGAGGCAGGGGAGCTGGAGAGACCCAGTACTTC. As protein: CASRGRGAGETQYF.

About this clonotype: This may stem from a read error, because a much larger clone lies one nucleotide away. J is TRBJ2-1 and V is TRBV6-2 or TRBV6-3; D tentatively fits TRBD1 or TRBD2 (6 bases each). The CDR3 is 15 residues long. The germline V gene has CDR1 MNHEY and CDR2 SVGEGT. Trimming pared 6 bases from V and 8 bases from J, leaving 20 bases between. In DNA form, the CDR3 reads TGTGCCAGCAGCCCGGCCGGGGGCGGAAGGGATGAGCAGTTCTTC. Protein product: CASSPAGGGRDEQFF.

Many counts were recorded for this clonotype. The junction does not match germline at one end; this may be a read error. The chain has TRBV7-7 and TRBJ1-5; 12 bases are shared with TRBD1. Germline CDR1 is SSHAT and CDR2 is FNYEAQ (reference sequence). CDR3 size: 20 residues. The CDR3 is CASSYRGTGGLPYSNQPQHF. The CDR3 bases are TGTGCTAGCAGCTACCGCGGGACAGGGGGCCTACCTTATAGCAATCAGCCCCAGCATTTT.

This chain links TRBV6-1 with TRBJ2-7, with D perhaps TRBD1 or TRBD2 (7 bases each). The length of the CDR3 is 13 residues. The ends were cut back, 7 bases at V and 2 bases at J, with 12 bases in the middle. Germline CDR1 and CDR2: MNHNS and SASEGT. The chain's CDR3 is CASNPGGAYEQYF. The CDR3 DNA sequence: TGTGCCAGCAACCCAGGGGGGGCCTACGAGCAGTACTTC.

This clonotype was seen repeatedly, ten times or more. The chain's CDR3 is CAISEPGQGAMGGNIQYF. The CDR3 DNA reads as TGTGCCATCAGTGAGCCCGGACAGGGTGCCATGGGAGGAAACATTCAGTACTTC. The gene calls are TRBV10-3 and TRBJ2-4, with TRBD1 matching 8 bases. After removal of 2 bases from V and 6 bases from J, the junction contained 15 bases not matched to a gene. CDR1 is ENHRY, CDR2 SYGVKD, per germline. This CDR3 region has 18 residues.